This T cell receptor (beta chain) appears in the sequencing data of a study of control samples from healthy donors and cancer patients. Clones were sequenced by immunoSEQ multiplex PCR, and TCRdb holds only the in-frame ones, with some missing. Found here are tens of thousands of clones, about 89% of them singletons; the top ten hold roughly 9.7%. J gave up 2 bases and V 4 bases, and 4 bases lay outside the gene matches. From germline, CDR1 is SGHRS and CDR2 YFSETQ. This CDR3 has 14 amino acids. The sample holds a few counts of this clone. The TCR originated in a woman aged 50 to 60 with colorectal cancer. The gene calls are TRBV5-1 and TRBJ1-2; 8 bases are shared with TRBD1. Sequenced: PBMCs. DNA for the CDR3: TGCGCCAGCAGCACCAGGACAGGGAACTATGGCTACACCTTC. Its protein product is CASSTRTGNYGYTF.